The 30 T cell receptor beta chains listed next were all sequenced from one sample in a study of T cell repertoires in cytomegalovirus infection. TCRdb reanalysed the reads using MiXCR and keeps one entry per CDR3 protein. The table shows a few hundred thousand distinct CDR3 sequences, with 25% occurring only once. Antigens of these TCRs are unknown. The material was cultured PBMCs, obtained from culture after CMV antigen stimulation. The source is a human donor in good health (CMV status not recorded). Some clones in this sample may be carry-over from other donors' samples.

The chain carries TRBV11-3 and TRBJ2-7; 9 bases line up with TRBD2. V dropped 3 bases and J dropped 7; count of bases not matched to a gene: 4. Germline V gene lookup returns CDR1 SGHNT and CDR2 YENEEA. The CDR3 consists of 13 residues. The DNA for the CDR3 is TGTGCCAGCAGCTTTAGCGGGAGCGGGGAGCAGTACGTC. It yields the protein CASSFSGSGEQYV.

This clonotype has a handful of counts. The rearrangement uses TRBV5-4 and TRBJ1-2, with unresolved D. This CDR3 comprises 13 residues. Between the trimmed V and J ends, which lost 2 bases and 7 bases, there was a span of 12 bases. Germline V gene data show CDR1 as SGHNT and CDR2 as YYREEE (reference sequence). CDR3 sequence: CASSLWNQGGYTF. In DNA, the CDR3 is TGTGCCAGCAGCTTATGGAATCAAGGTGGCTACACCTTC.

The rearrangement joins TRBV20-1 to TRBJ2-5; no reliable D call. CDR1 is DFQATT, CDR2 SNEGSKA, per germline (reference sequence). This CDR3 is 12 amino acids long. V gave up 3 bases and J gave up 5 bases, with 10 bases separating them. The CDR3: CSARSNGETQYF. CDR3 nucleotide sequence: TGCAGTGCTAGGTCCAACGGGGAGACCCAGTACTTC.

V usage is TRBV20-1 and J usage is TRBJ1-5, with a possible D match to TRBD1 (5 bases). CDR1 and CDR2 from the germline V gene are DFQATT and SNEGSKA (reference sequence). CDR3 length: 15 amino acids. Trimming cost V 3 bases and J 0 bases, with 12 bases left between them. The CDR3 sequence is CSASSGRRSNQPQHF. The CDR3 DNA is TGCAGTGCTAGCTCGGGACGGCGTAGCAATCAGCCCCAGCATTTT.

This clonotype was seen only a few times. This chain uses TRBV28 with TRBJ1-2; TRBD1 matches at 7 bases. After removal of 3 bases from V and 1 base from J, the junction contained 11 bases not matched to a gene. The CDR3 extends over 17 amino acids. CDR1 is MDHEN and CDR2 is SYDVKM in the germline V gene. The CDR3 spells CASSFPGQKLINYGYTF. The CDR3 nucleotides are TGTGCCAGCAGTTTCCCGGGACAGAAATTGATTAACTATGGCTACACCTTC.

The chain links TRBV12-3 or TRBV12-4 to TRBJ2-5; TRBD2 aligns across 10 bases. Unmatched junction bases numbered 2, after V lost 1 base and J lost 3 bases. This CDR3 region has 15 residues. The CDR3 region has the DNA TGTGCCAGCAGTTTAGTAGCGGGAGGTAAAGAGACCCAGTACTTC. Translating gives CASSLVAGGKETQYF.

This clonotype has more than one count but fewer than ten. This chain joins TRBV7-2 and TRBJ1-4; 8 nucleotides align to TRBD1. The V gene end was trimmed by 1 base and the J gene end by 5 bases; junction bases not matched to a gene: 6. CDR3 length: 16 residues. Germline loops: CDR1 SGHTA, CDR2 FQGNSA. As DNA, the CDR3 is TGTGCCAGCAGCTTAGGGACGACAGGGGTGAATGAAAAACTGTTTTTT. Protein product: CASSLGTTGVNEKLFF.

This clonotype has ten or more counts. CDR3 protein: CASSLWTSGSRNEQFF. The DNA of the CDR3 is TGTGCCAGCAGCCTATGGACTAGCGGGAGTAGGAATGAGCAGTTCTTC. The V and J genes are TRBV7-2 and TRBJ2-1; 13 positions match TRBD2. Germline V lookup: CDR1 SGHTA, CDR2 FQGNSA. This CDR3 is built from 16 residues. V shed 5 bases and J 7 bases; nucleotides not matched to a gene: 8.

This clonotype was picked up many times. In nucleotides, the CDR3 is TGTGCCAGCACCCTGGGCTACGAGCAGTACTTC. Protein product: CASTLGYEQYF. This chain links TRBV12-3 or TRBV12-4 with TRBJ2-7; D gene unclear. The CDR3 is made up of 11 amino acids. Trimming removed 7 bases at V and 3 bases at J, with 7 bases between.

The chain combines TRBV6-2 or TRBV6-3 with TRBJ2-1; D is perhaps TRBD2 (5 bases). Germline V CDR1 and CDR2: MNHEY, SVGEGT. The germline V and J ends were trimmed by 4 bases and 7 bases, with 11 bases remaining between them. CDR3 length: 13 residues. The CDR3 here is CASSFNGVNEQFF. CDR3 nucleotide sequence: TGTGCCAGCAGTTTCAACGGGGTTAATGAGCAGTTCTTC.

The rearrangement links TRBV12-5 to TRBJ2-5; the D is unclear. This CDR3 has 11 amino acids. CDR1 and CDR2 (germline): LGHNT, FRNRAP. Trimming took off 7 bases at V and 4 bases at J, with 7 bases between the two ends. CDR3 protein: CASALVETQYF. The CDR3 DNA reads as TGTGCTAGTGCCCTTGTAGAGACCCAGTACTTC.

This clonotype was counted between two and nine times. The chain combines TRBV4-1 with TRBJ2-2, with D tentatively TRBD1 or TRBD2 (5 bases each). Germline V lookup: CDR1 MGHRA, CDR2 YSYEKL. The V end lost 4 bases, the J end lost 3 bases, and 12 bases lay between the germline ends. This CDR3 has 15 residues. The CDR3 sequence: CASSRGWSDTGELFF. The DNA for the CDR3 is TGCGCCAGCAGCCGGGGGTGGTCCGACACCGGGGAGCTGTTTTTT.

This clonotype has ten or more counts. This chain connects TRBV7-2 to TRBJ2-1, with 8 bases lining up with TRBD2. Unmatched junction bases numbered 6, after V lost 0 bases and J lost 5 bases. Germline V gene data show CDR1 as SGHTA and CDR2 as FQGNSA. This CDR3 has 16 residues. The CDR3 here is CASSLAGGRKDNEQFF. The CDR3 bases are TGTGCCAGCAGCTTAGCCGGCGGGAGGAAGGACAATGAGCAGTTCTTC.

V usage is TRBV19 and J usage is TRBJ1-3; D is unclear. Germline values: CDR1 LNHDA, CDR2 SQIVND (reference sequence). The germline V and J ends were trimmed by 5 bases and 0 bases, with 11 bases remaining between them. The CDR3 extends over 15 amino acids. The CDR3 sequence: CASSFDGSSGNTIYF. The CDR3 DNA reads TGTGCCAGTAGTTTCGACGGGAGCTCTGGAAACACCATATATTTT.

This chain uses TRBV7-6 with TRBJ1-5, with D hard to call. From germline, CDR1 is SGHVS and CDR2 FNYEAQ. Deletions cut 8 bases from V and 2 bases from J, with 10 bases between. The CDR3 has 13 residues. In DNA form, the CDR3 reads TGTGCCAGCCAAAGGAGCGGCAATCAGCCCCAGCATTTT. It yields the protein CASQRSGNQPQHF.

This clonotype was seen a handful of times. This chain joins TRBV27 and TRBJ2-5, with 14 bases identical to TRBD2. CDR3 length equals 15 residues. Unmatched junction bases numbered 2, after V lost 4 bases and J lost 4 bases. Germline V gives CDR1 MNHEY, CDR2 SMNVEV (reference sequence). This chain's CDR3 is CASSYGTSGRETQYF. The DNA for the CDR3 is TGTGCCAGCAGTTACGGGACTAGCGGGAGAGAGACCCAGTACTTC.

V usage is TRBV24-1 and J usage is TRBJ2-1; 10 bases align to TRBD2. The germline gives CDR1 KGHDR, CDR2 SFDVKD. CDR3 length equals 18 residues. The V gene end was trimmed by 2 bases and the J gene end by 0 bases; junction bases not matched to a gene: 6. The CDR3 sequence: CATSDSGLAESSYNEQFF. CDR3 coding DNA: TGTGCCACCAGTGATTCTGGACTAGCGGAAAGCTCCTACAATGAGCAGTTCTTC.

The chain uses TRBV7-9 and TRBJ1-2; maybe TRBD1 (6 bases). CDR3 size: 14 residues. V lost 8 bases, J lost 7 bases, and 20 bases lay in between. Germline CDR1 is SEHNR and CDR2 is FQNEAQ (reference sequence). CDR3: CASPDRPSSGGYTF. CDR3 in DNA: TGTGCCAGCCCAGACAGGCCGTCTTCGGGTGGCTACACCTTC.

This clonotype was observed a few times. CDR3 DNA: TGTGCCAGCAGCAGCCTCTGGACGGCAACTAATGAAAAACTGTTTTTT. Protein product: CASSSLWTATNEKLFF. This rearrangement joins TRBV28 to TRBJ1-4; D unresolved. This CDR3 spans 16 amino acids. Germline V CDR1 and CDR2: MDHEN, SYDVKM. Trimming stripped 6 bases from V and 0 bases from J, with 14 bases between. Complete variable domain (other parts from reference TRBV28 and TRBJ1-4): DVKVTQSSRYLVKRTGEKVFLECVQDMDHENMFWYRQDPGLGLRLIYFSYDVKMKEKGDIPEGYSVSREKKERFSLILESASTNQTSMYLCASSSLWTATNEKLFFGSGTQLSVL.

In its sample, this clonotype was seen many times. The chain recombines TRBV7-2 with TRBJ2-4, with 10 bases matching TRBD2. The CDR3 has 17 residues. Germline CDR1 and CDR2: SGHTA and FQGNSA. V lost 4 bases, J lost 5 bases, and 11 bases stayed unmatched. CDR3 in amino acids: CASSSPLGAGGENIQYF. CDR3 DNA: TGTGCCAGCAGCTCGCCCCTGGGAGCGGGAGGGGAAAACATTCAGTACTTC. Full variable domain (rest looked up from reference TRBV7-2 and TRBJ2-4): GAGVSQSPSNKVTEKGKDVELRCDPISGHTALYWYRQSLGQGLEFLIYFQGNSAPDKSGLPSDRFSAERTGGSVSTLTIQRTQQEDSAVYLCASSSPLGAGGENIQYFGAGTRLSVL.

Ten or more counts support this clonotype. The V and J genes are TRBV7-2 and TRBJ1-5; 7 bases are shared with TRBD1. Germline V CDR1 and CDR2: SGHTA, FQGNSA. V was clipped by 2 bases and J by 6 bases; unmatched bases: 10. This CDR3 comprises 16 residues. CDR3 DNA sequence: TGTGCCAGCAGCTTATTCGAGAGGGGGCCCATTCAGCCCCAGCATTTT. Its protein product is CASSLFERGPIQPQHF.

The chain recombines TRBV6-6 with TRBJ1-2; D gene uncertain. Looked up from germline, CDR1 is MNHNY and CDR2 is SVGAGI (reference sequence). The CDR3 totals 12 residues. The V gene lost 10 bases and the J gene lost 6 bases, with 15 bases spanning the gap. The CDR3 here is CAITENLNGYTF. The CDR3 DNA is TGTGCCATCACGGAAAACCTAAATGGCTACACCTTC.

This clonotype was detected only a few times. V gene TRBV28 combines with J gene TRBJ2-5; D gene ambiguous. Germline-derived CDR1 and CDR2 are MDHEN and SYDVKM. The CDR3 runs 14 residues. Trimming removed 7 bases from V and 4 bases from J, with 16 bases in between. The CDR3 coding sequence is TGTGCCAGCATGCGCCCCTCGGAAAGAGAGACCCAGTACTTC. It codes for CASMRPSERETQYF.

This clonotype was observed a few times. CDR3 bases: TGCGCCAGCAGTGTTGGCAGGCCTCGGCTAGCAAAGGTCACTGAAGCTTTCTTT. Its translation: CASSVGRPRLAKVTEAFF. The genes are TRBV10-1 and TRBJ1-1; D gene uncertain. The V end was cut by 4 bases, the J end by 4 bases, with 25 bases between. Germline assignment: CDR1 WNHNN and CDR2 SYGVQD (reference sequence). The CDR3 totals 18 residues.

The chain links TRBV7-9 to TRBJ1-2; D may be TRBD1 (5 bases). Between the trimmed V and J ends, which lost 6 bases and 8 bases, there was a span of 16 bases. The CDR3 runs 13 residues. CDR1 is SEHNR and CDR2 is FQNEAQ in the germline V gene (reference sequence). In nucleotides, the CDR3 is TGTGCCAGCAGTCCTCCGGGACTATACGGCTACACCTTC. Amino acids: CASSPPGLYGYTF.

This clonotype appeared a few times. This chain links TRBV29-1 with TRBJ2-1, with D hard to call. CDR1 and CDR2 (germline): SQVTM, ANQGSEA. The CDR3 consists of 13 residues. Trimming took off 3 bases at V and 2 bases at J, with 8 bases between the two ends. The CDR3 region is CSVDLAAYNEQFF. The CDR3 region has the DNA TGCAGCGTTGATTTGGCAGCCTACAATGAGCAGTTCTTC.

The CDR3 DNA reads as TGTGCCAGCAGGGAGACAGGGGGCTACTCCTACGAGCAGTACTTC. Amino acid sequence: CASRETGGYSYEQYF. The chain combines TRBV6-8 with TRBJ2-7; 10 bases match TRBD1. Germline CDR1 MNHGY, CDR2 SAAAGT. The CDR3 extends over 15 amino acids. V shed 6 bases and J 0 bases; nucleotides not matched to a gene: 5.

This clonotype was found a few times. The chain carries TRBV10-2 and TRBJ1-5, with D tentatively TRBD1 (6 bases). Trimming removed 4 bases from V and 4 bases from J, with 11 bases in between. The length of the CDR3 is 14 residues. The germline V gene encodes CDR1 WSHSY and CDR2 SAAADI. DNA for the CDR3: TGCGCCAGCAGTGGGTCTAGGGGGAATCAGCCCCAGCATTTT. It translates to CASSGSRGNQPQHF.

This clonotype was seen a handful of times. The V call is TRBV4-1, the J call TRBJ2-2, with D unresolved. There are 15 residues in the CDR3. The V end was cut by 0 bases, the J end by 1 base, with 6 bases between. Germline V gives CDR1 MGHRA, CDR2 YSYEKL. The CDR3 coding sequence is TGCGCCAGCAGCCAAGATGGAAAGAACACCGGGGAGCTGTTTTTT. Residues: CASSQDGKNTGELFF.

This chain joins TRBV12-3 or TRBV12-4 and TRBJ2-7; a weak D match, TRBD1 (6 bases). V gave up 5 bases and J gave up 0 bases, with 11 bases separating them. This CDR3 is 14 amino acids long. CDR3 DNA sequence: TGTGCCAGCAGTGGACGGGACACCTCCTACGAGCAGTACTTC. Translated: CASSGRDTSYEQYF.